The clone carrying this T cell receptor (beta chain) showed up just once. The record originates from a study of blood T cell repertoires in COVID-19. The assay was immunoSEQ multiplex PCR, and TCRdb's table has in-frame clones only and misses some. Of tens of thousands of clones in the sample, approximately 90% were seen once. Germline assignment: CDR1 MGHRA and CDR2 YSYEKL. Germline trimming cut 0 bases from V and 7 bases from J; bases unmatched to any gene: 17. This CDR3 region has 20 residues. This chain links TRBV4-1 with TRBJ1-6; 8 bases fit TRBD1. The sample consisted of peripheral blood. The TCR sequence derives from a man between 45 and 60 years old with acute or convalescent COVID-19. The DNA of the CDR3 is TGCGCCAGCAGCCAAGATGGGCCTGGGGTGGGACAGGTTAAAAATTCACCCCTCCACTTT. Its translation is CASSQDGPGVGQVKNSPLHF.